Following are 22 T cell receptor beta chains from one sample sequenced in a study of T cell responses to AZD1222 COVID-19 vaccine. Some clones are missing from TCRdb's copy, which holds only in-frame ones; the method was immunoSEQ multiplex PCR. The sample yields around 97,000 clones, 91% seen once. Sequencing used peripheral blood, obtained on day 0 of AZD1222 vaccination. All receptors come from an adult in good health.

The DNA of the CDR3 is TGTGCCAGCAGTTACTCGAGACTAGTGAACGAGCAGTACTTC. Protein sequence: CASSYSRLVNEQYF. The gene calls are TRBV6-2 or TRBV6-3 and TRBJ2-7, with D perhaps TRBD2 (6 bases). The CDR3 loop spans 14 amino acids. The V gene lost 0 bases and the J gene lost 5 bases, with 11 bases spanning the gap. The germline CDR1 and CDR2 sequences are MNHEY and SVGEGT.

This clone was seen a single time. The chain links TRBV5-4 to TRBJ2-1, with D possibly matching TRBD1 (6 bases). The CDR3 loop spans 12 amino acids. V dropped 5 bases and J dropped 5 bases, with 8 bases sitting between them. Germline V gives CDR1 SGHNT, CDR2 YYREEE (reference sequence). The CDR3 nucleotides read TGTGCCAGCAGGTACAGGGACAATGAGCAGTTCTTC. Amino acids: CASRYRDNEQFF.

The chain is built from TRBV6-5 and TRBJ1-2; D might be TRBD1 (6 bases). The CDR3 is 13 amino acids. Trimming removed 4 bases from V and 4 bases from J, with 10 bases in between. Looked up from germline, CDR1 is MNHEY and CDR2 is SVGAGI. CDR3 DNA: TGTGCCAGCAGTTCGGGACATAGCTATGGCTACACCTTC. Its translation is CASSSGHSYGYTF.

The CDR3 DNA reads TGTGCCAGCAGTTTATATGGGACAGGGGGCGACGATATCAATTCACCCCTCCACTTT. Amino acid sequence: CASSLYGTGGDDINSPLHF. The chain joins TRBV27 to TRBJ1-6, with 12 positions matching TRBD1. The CDR3 totals 19 residues. The V gene's germline CDR1 is MNHEY and CDR2 SMNVEV (reference sequence). V lost 1 base to trimming and J lost 7 bases; unmatched junction nucleotides: 11.

The V gene is TRBV5-1, the J gene TRBJ1-1; TRBD1 agrees at 7 bases. The CDR3 has 14 residues. In germline, CDR1 is SGHRS, CDR2 YFSETQ. V lost 4 bases, J lost 3 bases, and 6 bases stayed unmatched. The CDR3 loop reads CASSVQGTDTEAFF. The CDR3 DNA is TGCGCCAGCAGCGTACAGGGGACTGACACTGAAGCTTTCTTT.

The rearrangement joins TRBV5-1 to TRBJ2-2, with TRBD1 matching over 11 bases. Germline CDR1 reads SGHRS; CDR2 reads YFSETQ. The CDR3 is 16 amino acids. The V gene end was trimmed by 4 bases and the J gene end by 5 bases; junction bases not matched to a gene: 7. The CDR3 loop reads CASSLRTGGRTGELFF. In DNA form, the CDR3 reads TGCGCCAGCAGCCTCCGGACAGGGGGCCGGACCGGGGAGCTGTTTTTT. The variable domain in full, with the rest retrieved from reference TRBV5-1 and TRBJ2-2, is KAGVTQTPRYLIKTRGQQVTLSCSPISGHRSVSWYQQTPGQGLQFLFEYFSETQRNKGNFPGRFSGRQFSNSRSEMNVSTLELGDSALYLCASSLRTGGRTGELFFGEGSRLTVL.

CDR3 sequence: CASSYLAKNIQYF. CDR3 coding DNA: TGTGCCAGCAGTTATCTAGCCAAAAACATTCAGTACTTC. V is TRBV6-2 or TRBV6-3 and J is TRBJ2-4; D ambiguous. From germline, CDR1 is MNHEY and CDR2 SVGEGT. The CDR3 length is 13 residues. The V end was cut by 3 bases, the J end by 0 bases, with 3 bases between.

J is TRBJ1-1 and V is TRBV12-3 or TRBV12-4; D gene ambiguous. V lost 6 bases to trimming and J lost 6 bases, with 14 bases between them. The CDR3 spans 13 residues. The chain's CDR3 is CASSRDGVAEAFF. The CDR3, as DNA: TGTGCCAGCAGCCGTGACGGGGTGGCTGAAGCTTTCTTT.

The J gene is TRBJ2-1, the V gene TRBV11-3, with TRBD2 matching over 10 bases. Germline CDR1 reads SGHNT; CDR2 reads YENEEA. This CDR3 spans 18 amino acids. V shed 2 bases, J shed 0 bases, and the junction held 7 bases outside the gene matches. This CDR3 is CASSLRSGRAFSYNEQFF. The CDR3 bases are TGTGCCAGCAGCTTAAGGAGCGGGAGGGCCTTCTCCTACAATGAGCAGTTCTTC.

The chain employs TRBV4-1 and TRBJ2-2; 7 positions match TRBD1. V gave up 4 bases and J gave up 6 bases; unmatched junction bases: 14. This CDR3 spans 17 amino acids. The germline gives CDR1 MGHRA, CDR2 YSYEKL. The CDR3 bases are TGCGCCAGCAGCCGCGTGTTCGACAGGGCTTTGCCCGGGGAGCTGTTTTTT. Translating it yields CASSRVFDRALPGELFF.

V and J are TRBV27 and TRBJ1-1; no definite D call. The CDR3 covers 13 residues. V lost 6 bases and J lost 0, with 8 bases in between. Germline CDR1 and CDR2: MNHEY and SMNVEV (reference sequence). Written as DNA, the CDR3 is TGTGCCAGCAGGAATAGAGTGAACACTGAAGCTTTCTTT. Residues: CASRNRVNTEAFF.

The chain combines TRBV6-5 with TRBJ1-6; D not certain. CDR3 size: 14 residues. The germline V gene has CDR1 MNHEY and CDR2 SVGAGI. With 6 bases removed from V and 0 bases from J, the gap between germline ends came to 6 bases. The DNA of the CDR3 is TGTGCCAGCAGGCCGAGCTCCTATAATTCACCCCTCCACTTT. This translates into CASRPSSYNSPLHF.

J is TRBJ2-2 and V is TRBV4-2; 11 nucleotides align to TRBD2. V was clipped by 0 bases and J by 7 bases; unmatched bases: 4. CDR1 is LGHNA and CDR2 is YNFKEQ in the germline V gene. The CDR3 sequence is 16 residues long. CDR3 nucleotides: TGTGCCAGCAGCCAAGATGGGCTAGCGGGAGGCGGGGAGCTGTTTTTT. Translation gives CASSQDGLAGGGELFF.

This chain joins TRBV18 and TRBJ2-7; TRBD1 agrees at 10 bases. After removal of 4 bases from V and 1 base from J, the junction contained 4 bases not matched to a gene. The length of the CDR3 is 15 residues. Germline V gene data show CDR1 as KGHSH and CDR2 as LQKENI. In DNA form, the CDR3 reads TGTGCCAGCTCACAGCCGGGACAGGGGTCCTACGAGCAGTACTTC. This sequence encodes CASSQPGQGSYEQYF.

This sequence joins TRBV7-9 and TRBJ2-7, with D unclear. This CDR3 comprises 17 residues. Trimming left V 5 bases short and J 0 bases short, with 20 bases between. Germline CDR1 and CDR2: SEHNR and FQNEAQ (reference sequence). CDR3 protein: CASSPRLSDVSSYEQYF. Written as DNA, the CDR3 is TGTGCCAGCAGCCCCCGTTTATCGGACGTTAGCTCCTACGAGCAGTACTTC. Filled out from reference TRBV7-9 and TRBJ2-7, the complete variable domain reads DTGVSQNPRHKITKRGQNVTFRCDPISEHNRLYWYRQTLGQGPEFLTYFQNEAQLEKSRLLSDRFSAERPKGSFSTLEIQRTEQGDSAMYLCASSPRLSDVSSYEQYFGPGTRLTVT.

The genes are TRBV7-9 and TRBJ1-5; D is ambiguous. V lost 2 bases and J lost 11, with 10 bases in between. The CDR3 runs 12 residues. The germline CDR1 and CDR2 sequences are SEHNR and FQNEAQ (reference sequence). CDR3 sequence reads: CASSLLGESQHF. CDR3 DNA sequence: TGTGCCAGCAGCTTATTGGGAGAGTCCCAGCATTTT. The variable domain in full, completed from reference TRBV7-9 and TRBJ1-5, reads DTGVSQNPRHKITKRGQNVTFRCDPISEHNRLYWYRQTLGQGPEFLTYFQNEAQLEKSRLLSDRFSAERPKGSFSTLEIQRTEQGDSAMYLCASSLLGESQHFGDGTRLSIL.

This chain uses TRBV19 with TRBJ2-2; possibly TRBD1 or TRBD2 for D (6 bases each). CDR3 length: 16 residues. Germline loops: CDR1 LNHDA, CDR2 SQIVND (reference sequence). V gave up 5 bases and J gave up 6 bases, with 19 bases separating them. The CDR3 is CASSLGGPAVPGELFF. In nucleotides, the CDR3 is TGTGCCAGTAGTCTTGGGGGGCCAGCCGTTCCCGGGGAGCTGTTTTTT.

This rearrangement joins TRBV7-2 to TRBJ1-1; D is possibly TRBD1 (6 bases). The germline V gene encodes CDR1 SGHTA and CDR2 FQGNSA. The V end was cut by 4 bases, the J end by 3 bases, with 9 bases between. The CDR3 extends over 13 amino acids. This CDR3 reads CASSSQGHTEAFF. In nucleotides, the CDR3 is TGTGCCAGCAGCTCACAGGGACACACTGAAGCTTTCTTT.

This clone occurred a few times. CDR3 in DNA: TGTGCCAGCAGTAGGCAGGGGAATTCACCCCTCCACTTT. It yields the protein CASSRQGNSPLHF. This chain joins TRBV6-5 and TRBJ1-6; D might be TRBD1 (6 bases). The germline V and J ends were trimmed by 5 bases and 7 bases, with 9 bases remaining between them. The CDR3 runs 13 residues. CDR1 MNHEY and CDR2 SVGAGI come from the germline V gene.

The genes are TRBV4-2 and TRBJ2-7; no clear D. Germline V lookup: CDR1 LGHNA, CDR2 YNFKEQ. Deletions cut 4 bases from V and 2 bases from J, with 9 bases between. This CDR3 has 13 residues. In nucleotides, the CDR3 is TGTGCCAGCAGCCGCGGAGACCCCTACGAGCAGTACTTC. Amino acids: CASSRGDPYEQYF.

The chain has TRBV19 and TRBJ2-2; D gene ambiguous. Germline V gene data show CDR1 as LNHDA and CDR2 as SQIVND (reference sequence). This CDR3 spans 13 amino acids. V lost 5 bases and J 6 bases, leaving 10 bases between the germline ends. CDR3 protein: CASSDQLAGELFF. Here the CDR3 DNA reads TGTGCCAGTAGTGATCAGCTCGCCGGGGAGCTGTTTTTT. The variable domain in full, with the rest retrieved from reference TRBV19 and TRBJ2-2, is DGGITQSPKYLFRKEGQNVTLSCEQNLNHDAMYWYRQDPGQGLRLIYYSQIVNDFQKGDIAEGYSVSREKKESFPLTVTSAQKNPTAFYLCASSDQLAGELFFGEGSRLTVL.

The chain employs TRBV18 and TRBJ1-6; the match to TRBD1 covers 7 bases. This CDR3 contains 13 residues. Germline-derived CDR1 and CDR2 are KGHSH and LQKENI. V lost 9 bases to trimming and J lost 11 bases; unmatched junction nucleotides: 10. In nucleotides, the CDR3 is TGTGCCAGTACAGGGACAGCCGAGACACCCCTCCACTTT. Its translation: CASTGTAETPLHF.